The entry below gives a single TCR beta chain sequence along with its context. These data originate in a study of blood T cell repertoires in COVID-19. Clones were read by immunoSEQ multiplex PCR, and TCRdb kept only the in-frame ones, dropping some. Found here are 110,000 or so clones, over 80% of them singletons; the top ten hold under 6%. CDR3 length equals 15 residues. The V segment lost 6 bases and the J segment 3 bases; nucleotides outside the gene matches: 8. Per the germline V gene, CDR1 is MNHNY and CDR2 is SVGAGI (reference sequence). The receptor comes from a woman between 45 and 65 years old with acute or convalescent COVID-19. This chain joins TRBV6-6 and TRBJ2-1, with 7 bases lining up with TRBD1. The sequencing input was peripheral blood. DNA for the CDR3: TGTGCCAGCAGCTGGGGGACAGAAGGCTACAATGAGCAGTTCTTC. It specifies CASSWGTEGYNEQFF.